The 10 T cell receptor beta chains presented below share a single source sample, sequenced in a study of T-cell reconstitution after alpha-beta-depleted transplantation in children. Unique molecular identifiers were incorporated into the prepared TCRbeta library. From the PCR reads, TCRdb called clonotypes with MiXCR, one entry per CDR3 protein. The repertoire holds roughly 350,000 distinct CDR3 sequences, with under 20% as singletons. The sequenced sample was PBMCs, mostly from graft donor cells, obtained 360 days after TCRalphabeta/CD19-depleted stem cell transplant. The origin of the receptors is a male patient aged 2-9 years who had a stem cell transplant for acute lymphoblastic leukemia, so the T cells may come from the graft donor.

This clonotype was counted only a few times. V usage is TRBV4-1 and J usage is TRBJ2-2; TRBD1 or TRBD2 may be the D gene (6 bases each). The V end lost 3 bases, the J end lost 5 bases, and 13 bases lay between the germline ends. There are 15 residues in the CDR3. The V gene's germline CDR1 is MGHRA and CDR2 YSYEKL. This chain's CDR3 is CASSHPGGRTGELFF. CDR3 DNA: TGCGCCAGCAGCCATCCCGGGGGCCGGACCGGGGAGCTGTTTTTT.

This clonotype was detected only a few times. The rearrangement links TRBV24-1 to TRBJ2-2; perhaps TRBD1 as D (5 bases). CDR1 and CDR2 (germline): KGHDR, SFDVKD. V was clipped by 7 bases and J by 8 bases, with 7 bases between them. There are 11 residues in the CDR3. As DNA, the CDR3 is TGTGCCACCAGCCAGGGAGGGGAGCTGTTTTTT. Amino acid sequence: CATSQGGELFF.

The J gene is TRBJ2-1, the V gene TRBV29-1; 8 bases match TRBD1. CDR3 length: 17 amino acids. Germline CDR1 SQVTM, CDR2 ANQGSEA. V was pared by 3 bases and J by 0 bases, with 10 bases of the junction left unmatched. The DNA of the CDR3 is TGCAGCGTTGAGCCCGCAGGGGGCCCGGTCTCCTACAATGAGCAGTTCTTC. Translating it yields CSVEPAGGPVSYNEQFF.

The V and J genes are TRBV9 and TRBJ2-2, with 12 bases that match TRBD2. J lost 7 bases, V lost 4 bases, and 5 bases had no gene match. Looked up from germline, CDR1 is SGDLS and CDR2 is YYNGEE. This CDR3 is 15 amino acids long. The CDR3 DNA follows: TGTGCCAGCAGCCCTCGGACTAGCGGGAACGGGGAGCTGTTTTTT. Protein: CASSPRTSGNGELFF.

This clonotype was seen a few times. This chain joins TRBV6-4 and TRBJ2-1, with a weak D call TRBD1 (7 bases). The CDR3 runs to 18 residues. Germline-derived CDR1 and CDR2 are MRHNA and SNTAGT. Deletions cut 2 bases from V and 7 bases from J, with 24 bases between. The CDR3 nucleotides read TGTGCCAGCAGTGACCCTCCCCCGGGACTCCCAGGGGGGAATGAGCAGTTCTTC. It yields the protein CASSDPPPGLPGGNEQFF.

This clonotype was detected only a few times. The CDR3 protein is CASSFRSPGTSYEQYF. As DNA, the CDR3 is TGTGCCAGCAGTTTCAGGTCGCCAGGGACGTCCTACGAGCAGTACTTC. The chain is built from TRBV28 and TRBJ2-7; the D call may be TRBD1 or TRBD2 (5 bases each). V was pared by 3 bases and J by 1 base, with 16 bases between. CDR3 length equals 16 residues. Germline V gives CDR1 MDHEN, CDR2 SYDVKM.

This chain links TRBV7-2 with TRBJ2-1; TRBD2 matches at 9 bases. This CDR3 region has 17 residues. With 2 bases clipped from V and 2 bases from J, the junction kept 7 bases outside the gene matches. Germline CDR1 is SGHTA and CDR2 is FQGNSA. CDR3 region: CASSLMVTSGTYNEQFF. CDR3 DNA: TGTGCCAGCAGCTTAATGGTGACTAGCGGAACCTACAATGAGCAGTTCTTC. Filled out from reference TRBV7-2 and TRBJ2-1, the complete variable domain reads GAGVSQSPSNKVTEKGKDVELRCDPISGHTALYWYRQSLGQGLEFLIYFQGNSAPDKSGLPSDRFSAERTGGSVSTLTIQRTQQEDSAVYLCASSLMVTSGTYNEQFFGPGTRLTVL.

The CDR3 here is CSARRDRGRSIEQYF. The CDR3 DNA is TGCAGTGCTAGGAGGGACAGGGGGAGGTCCATCGAGCAGTACTTC. The rearrangement uses TRBV20-1 and TRBJ2-7; TRBD1 agrees at 11 bases. The CDR3 is 15 amino acids. Trimming at V came to 3 bases and at J to 6 bases, leaving 10 bases not matched to a gene. Germline CDR1 reads DFQATT; CDR2 reads SNEGSKA (reference sequence).

This clonotype has just a few counts. J is TRBJ2-1 and V is TRBV7-2, with 11 bases fitting TRBD2. J was trimmed by 4 bases and V by 8 bases; bases with no gene match: 4. There are 14 residues in the CDR3. Germline V gives CDR1 SGHTA, CDR2 FQGNSA. The CDR3 region is CASGTSGGYNEQFF. The CDR3 nucleotides read TGTGCCAGCGGGACTAGCGGCGGTTACAATGAGCAGTTCTTC.

This clonotype showed up just a few times. The J gene is TRBJ2-5, the V gene TRBV9; TRBD1 agrees at 9 bases. J gave up 5 bases and V 3 bases, and 5 bases lay outside the gene matches. The CDR3 has 14 amino acids. CDR1 and CDR2 from the germline V gene are SGDLS and YYNGEE. CDR3 in DNA: TGTGCCAGCAGCGCAACAGGGGGCCCGGAGACCCAGTACTTC. Protein sequence: CASSATGGPETQYF.